A selection of T cell receptor beta chains follows, all from one sample in a study of CD8 T cells in ankylosing spondylitis. TCRdb analysed the 5' RACE reads with MiXCR anew, one entry per CDR3 protein. The table includes 200,000 or so distinct CDR3 sequences, more than 25% detected once. Sequences were obtained from blood, either unsorted or a sorted T cell fraction (not recorded which). These receptors were collected from a male donor with ankylosing spondylitis or in good health (not recorded which). CDR3s include the opening cysteine and the closing phenylalanine or tryptophan. D genes are given only for firm matches. Size is stated for part of the rows, as once, few or many counts, or as a class when the clone is expanded.

d_call,j_call,v_call,clone_size,cdr3_aa,cdr3_nt
TRBD1,TRBJ2-7,TRBV20-1,many,CSAIRDSAYEQYF,TGCAGTGCTATACGGGACAGCGCCTACGAGCAGTACTTC
NA,TRBJ2-5,TRBV20-1,few,CSGDRSGETQYF,TGCAGTGGAGACCGGTCGGGAGAGACCCAGTACTTC
TRBD2,TRBJ2-7,TRBV20-1,few,CSASLTSGGYEQYF,TGCAGTGCTAGCCTGACTAGCGGCGGATACGAGCAGTACTTC
TRBD2,TRBJ2-7,TRBV27,many,CASSGAGGPREQYF,TGTGCCAGCAGTGGAGCGGGAGGGCCTCGCGAGCAGTACTTC
NA,TRBJ1-1,TRBV20-1,few,CSARLGDQAFF,TGCAGTGCTAGACTAGGGGACCAGGCTTTCTTT
NA,TRBJ2-2,TRBV6-1,NA,CASSRGLAPNTGELFF,TGTGCCAGCAGTAGAGGTCTGGCGCCGAACACCGGGGAGCTGTTTTTT
TRBD2,TRBJ2-1,TRBV5-1,many,CASSLAPPVSGRDEQFF,TGCGCCAGCAGCTTGGCCCCTCCTGTTAGCGGGAGAGATGAGCAGTTCTTC
NA,TRBJ2-7,TRBV6-1,NA,CASSERGLYEQYF,TGTGCCAGCAGCGAACGGGGCCTCTACGAGCAGTACTTC
TRBD2,TRBJ2-5,TRBV20-1,NA,CSARELAATQYF,TGCAGTGCTAGAGAACTAGCGGCGACCCAGTACTTC
TRBD2,TRBJ2-1,TRBV5-1,many,CASSLSGLAGGREQFF,TGCGCCAGCAGCCTCTCAGGACTAGCGGGAGGTCGGGAGCAGTTCTTC
NA,TRBJ1-1,TRBV20-1,NA,CSAMPIPEAFF,TGCAGTGCTATGCCCATCCCTGAAGCTTTCTTT
NA,TRBJ2-7,TRBV29-1,NA,CSVEGFSSYEQYF,TGCAGCGTTGAGGGTTTTAGCTCCTACGAGCAGTACTTC
NA,TRBJ2-3,TRBV28,many,CASTVGRTDTQYF,TGTGCCAGCACCGTTGGCCGCACAGATACGCAGTATTTT
TRBD1,TRBJ1-3,TRBV12-3/TRBV12-4,NA,CASSSWDSAAGNTIYF,TGTGCCAGCAGTTCCTGGGACAGCGCTGCTGGAAACACCATATATTTT
NA,TRBJ2-7,TRBV10-3,many,CAISESFGVSYEQYF,TGTGCCATCAGTGAGTCTTTCGGGGTATCTTACGAGCAGTACTTC
TRBD1,TRBJ2-7,TRBV7-2,NA,CASREAGTGSYEQYF,TGTGCCAGCAGGGAAGCCGGGACAGGGTCCTACGAGCAGTACTTC
NA,TRBJ2-5,TRBV5-1,many,CASNPATGRPETQYF,TGCGCCAGCAATCCTGCCACAGGCAGGCCAGAGACCCAGTACTTC
TRBD2,TRBJ2-5,TRBV25-1,many,CASSDAGLQRETQYF,TGTGCCAGCAGTGACGCGGGACTACAGCGAGAGACCCAGTACTTC
NA,TRBJ2-5,TRBV5-1,NA,CASAVAPAETQYF,TGCGCCAGTGCTGTGGCCCCGGCAGAGACCCAGTACTTC
TRBD2,TRBJ2-7,TRBV20-1,NA,CSASGTKGPSGSYEQYF,TGCAGTGCTAGTGGGACTAAGGGGCCTAGCGGGAGCTACGAGCAGTACTTC
NA,TRBJ2-5,TRBV12-3/TRBV12-4,many,CASSYRNPLAGFQYF,TGTGCCAGCAGTTACCGGAATCCCTTGGCAGGCTTCCAGTACTTC
NA,TRBJ1-5,TRBV30,many,CAWSVSGEGQPQHF,TGTGCCTGGAGTGTATCGGGGGAGGGTCAGCCCCAGCATTTT
TRBD2,TRBJ2-1,TRBV29-1,many,CSVVGLAGGGSYNEQFF,TGCAGCGTTGTCGGACTAGCGGGAGGCGGGTCCTACAATGAGCAGTTCTTC
TRBD2,TRBJ2-1,TRBV5-1,many,CASSLARTSLDEQFF,TGCGCCAGCAGCTTGGCCCGGACTAGCTTGGACGAGCAGTTCTTC
TRBD2,TRBJ2-1,TRBV4-1,many,CASSQDFAPSGRAYNEQFF,TGCGCCAGCAGCCAAGATTTCGCCCCTAGCGGGCGAGCCTACAATGAGCAGTTCTTC
NA,TRBJ1-4,TRBV29-1,many,CSIRVGGEKLFF,TGCAGCATTAGGGTAGGAGGTGAAAAACTGTTTTTT
TRBD1,TRBJ2-2,TRBV7-3,many,CASSSGQGLTGELFF,TGTGCCAGCAGCTCGGGACAGGGGCTCACCGGGGAGCTGTTTTTT
NA,TRBJ2-5,TRBV29-1,once,CSAARGVETQYF,TGCAGCGCCGCCAGGGGAGTAGAGACCCAGTACTTC
NA,TRBJ2-2,TRBV20-1,many,CSALGGGTGELFF,TGCAGTGCATTGGGGGGAGGTACCGGGGAGCTGTTTTTT
NA,TRBJ2-7,TRBV29-1,NA,CSGTERDEQYF,TGCAGCGGGACCGAACGAGACGAGCAGTACTTC
NA,TRBJ2-7,TRBV29-1,NA,CSVGSSYEQYF,TGCAGCGTTGGCAGCTCCTACGAGCAGTACTTC
NA,TRBJ1-2,TRBV10-3,few,CAISEFQSSANYGYTF,TGTGCCATCAGTGAATTCCAGTCTTCCGCTAACTATGGCTACACCTTC